The clone carrying this TCR beta chain was recorded at least ten times. The time point is: before trial treatment. Primers targeting TRAV and TRBV primed first-strand cDNA, covering alpha and beta chains. With a constant-region primer and a V-primer adapter, TCRs were subjected to around 20 PCR cycles of amplification. TCRdb ran MiXCR on the reads and lists one entry per CDR3 protein. The sample shows tens of thousands of distinct CDR3 sequences, less than 25% of them seen only once. CDR1 is DFQATT and CDR2 is SNEGSKA in the germline V gene (reference sequence). The CDR3 loop spans 11 amino acids. The V end lost 5 bases, the J end lost 8 bases, and 10 bases lay between the germline ends. This specimen comes from a study of low-dose radiotherapy and immunotherapy resistance in tumors. At the level of the study: Intravenously given cyclophosphamide 200 mg/m2 followed a two-week schedule that placed each dose one day before radiation and immunotherapy.

This clonotype was obtained from a male donor with prostate cancer. This chain links TRBV20-1 with TRBJ2-1; D may match TRBD1 or TRBD2 (5 bases each). Specimen: PBMCs, collected before treatment. The CDR3 DNA reads TGCAGTGCTGGGGACCCTTATGAGCAGTTCTTC. Translated, it gives CSAGDPYEQFF.